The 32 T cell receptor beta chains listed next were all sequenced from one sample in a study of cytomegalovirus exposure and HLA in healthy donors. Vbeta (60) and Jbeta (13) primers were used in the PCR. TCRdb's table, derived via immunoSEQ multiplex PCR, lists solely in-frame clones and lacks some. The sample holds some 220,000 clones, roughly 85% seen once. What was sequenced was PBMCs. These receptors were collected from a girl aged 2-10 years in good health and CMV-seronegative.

This chain's CDR3 is CASSLTGGNKGETQYF. Written as DNA, the CDR3 is TGTGCCAGCAGCTTGACGGGGGGAAACAAGGGAGAGACCCAGTACTTC. The chain carries TRBV5-6 and TRBJ2-5; 7 nucleotides agree with TRBD2. Germline CDR1 reads SGHDT; CDR2 reads YYEEEE. V was pared by 1 base and J by 4 bases, with 10 bases of the junction left unmatched. The CDR3 has 16 amino acids.

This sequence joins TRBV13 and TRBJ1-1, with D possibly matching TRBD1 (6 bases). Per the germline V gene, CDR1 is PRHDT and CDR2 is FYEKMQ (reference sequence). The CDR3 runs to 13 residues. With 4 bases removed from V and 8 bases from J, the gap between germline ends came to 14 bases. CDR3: CASSWGGANEAFF. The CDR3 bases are TGTGCCAGCAGCTGGGGGGGCGCGAACGAAGCTTTCTTT.

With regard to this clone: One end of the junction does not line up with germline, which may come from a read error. The CDR3 loop reads CASSPQGAGNTIYF. The CDR3 region has the DNA TGTGCCAGCAGTCCTCAGGGGGCTGGGAACACCATATATTTT. The chain employs TRBV6-6 and TRBJ1-3; 8 nucleotides agree with TRBD1. CDR3 length: 14 residues. The germline V gene encodes CDR1 MNHNY and CDR2 SVGAGI (reference sequence).

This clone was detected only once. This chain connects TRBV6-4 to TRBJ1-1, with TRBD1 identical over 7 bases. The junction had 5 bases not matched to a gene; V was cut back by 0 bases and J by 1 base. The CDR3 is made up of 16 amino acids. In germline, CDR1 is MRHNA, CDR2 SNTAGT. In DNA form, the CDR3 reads TGTGCCAGCAGTGACTCGATACGACAGGGGAACACTGAAGCTTTCTTT. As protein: CASSDSIRQGNTEAFF.

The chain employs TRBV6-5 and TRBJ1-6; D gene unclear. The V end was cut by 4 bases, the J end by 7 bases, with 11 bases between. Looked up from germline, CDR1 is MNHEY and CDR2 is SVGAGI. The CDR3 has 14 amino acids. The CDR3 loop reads CASSSEPRNSPLHF. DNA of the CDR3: TGTGCCAGCAGTTCTGAACCGCGGAATTCACCCCTCCACTTT.

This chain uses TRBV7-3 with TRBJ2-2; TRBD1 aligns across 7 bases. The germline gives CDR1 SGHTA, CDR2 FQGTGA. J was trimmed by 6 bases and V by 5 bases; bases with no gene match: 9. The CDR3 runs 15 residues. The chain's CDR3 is CASSIDRVGAGELFF. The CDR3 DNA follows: TGTGCCAGCAGCATCGACAGGGTGGGCGCCGGGGAGCTGTTTTTT.

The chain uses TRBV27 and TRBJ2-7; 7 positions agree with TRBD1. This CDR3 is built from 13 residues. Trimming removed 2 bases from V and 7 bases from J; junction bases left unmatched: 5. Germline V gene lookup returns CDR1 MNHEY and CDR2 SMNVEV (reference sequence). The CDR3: CASSLRGGREQYF. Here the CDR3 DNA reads TGTGCCAGCAGTTTAAGAGGGGGCCGTGAGCAGTACTTC.

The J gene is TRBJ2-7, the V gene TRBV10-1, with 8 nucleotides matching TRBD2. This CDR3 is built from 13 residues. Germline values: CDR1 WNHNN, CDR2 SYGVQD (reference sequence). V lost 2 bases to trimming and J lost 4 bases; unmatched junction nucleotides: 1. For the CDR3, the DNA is TGCGCCAGCAGTGAGCGGGGGGGTTACGAGCAGTACTTC. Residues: CASSERGGYEQYF.

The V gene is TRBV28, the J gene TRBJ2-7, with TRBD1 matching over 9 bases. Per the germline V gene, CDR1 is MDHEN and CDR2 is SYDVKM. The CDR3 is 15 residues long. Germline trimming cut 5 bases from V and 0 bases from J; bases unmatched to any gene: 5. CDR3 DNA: TGTGCCAGCAGTCTCCCGGACAGGGGCTCCTACGAGCAGTACTTC. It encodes CASSLPDRGSYEQYF.

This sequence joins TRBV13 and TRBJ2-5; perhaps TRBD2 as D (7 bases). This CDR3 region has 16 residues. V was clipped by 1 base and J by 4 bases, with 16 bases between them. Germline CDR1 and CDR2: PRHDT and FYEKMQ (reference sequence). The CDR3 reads CASSLAGRRGRETQYF. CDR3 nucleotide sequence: TGTGCCAGCAGCTTAGCTGGCCGGCGGGGGCGAGAGACCCAGTACTTC.

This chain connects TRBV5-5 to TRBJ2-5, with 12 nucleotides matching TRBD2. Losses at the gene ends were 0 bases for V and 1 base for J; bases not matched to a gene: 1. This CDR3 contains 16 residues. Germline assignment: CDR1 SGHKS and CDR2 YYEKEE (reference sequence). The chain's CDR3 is CASSLASGGAQETQYF. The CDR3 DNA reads TGTGCCAGCAGCTTGGCTAGCGGGGGGGCCCAAGAGACCCAGTACTTC.

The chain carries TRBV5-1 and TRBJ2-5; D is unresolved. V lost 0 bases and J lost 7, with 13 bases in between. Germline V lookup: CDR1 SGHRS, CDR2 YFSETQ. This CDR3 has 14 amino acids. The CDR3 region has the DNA TGCGCCAGCAGCTTGGATGTCAGAGGAGCGACCCAGTACTTC. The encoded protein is CASSLDVRGATQYF.

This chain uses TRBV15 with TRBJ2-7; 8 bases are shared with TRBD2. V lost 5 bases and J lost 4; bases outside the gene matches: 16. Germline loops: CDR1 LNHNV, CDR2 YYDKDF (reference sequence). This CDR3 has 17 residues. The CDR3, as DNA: TGTGCCACCAGCGACGGGAGAGCGGGGGCCAAAAGGTACGAGCAGTACTTC. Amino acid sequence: CATSDGRAGAKRYEQYF.

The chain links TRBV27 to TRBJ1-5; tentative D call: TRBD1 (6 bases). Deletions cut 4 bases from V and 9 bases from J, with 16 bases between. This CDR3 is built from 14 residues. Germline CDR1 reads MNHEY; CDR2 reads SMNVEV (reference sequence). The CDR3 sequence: CASSSRQVRGPQHF. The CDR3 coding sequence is TGTGCCAGCAGTTCCCGACAGGTCCGAGGGCCCCAGCATTTT.

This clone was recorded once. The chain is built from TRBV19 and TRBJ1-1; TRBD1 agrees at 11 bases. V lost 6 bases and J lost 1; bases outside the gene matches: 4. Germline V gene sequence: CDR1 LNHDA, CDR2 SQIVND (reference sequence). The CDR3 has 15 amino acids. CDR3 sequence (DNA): TGTGCCAGTAGACGGGACAGGGGGGGGAACACTGAAGCTTTCTTT. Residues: CASRRDRGGNTEAFF.

The chain's CDR3 is CAIQGNTEAFF. In DNA, the CDR3 is TGTGCCATTCAGGGGAACACTGAAGCTTTCTTT. The chain couples TRBV2 to TRBJ1-1; maybe TRBD1 (5 bases). This CDR3 comprises 11 residues. Looked up from germline, CDR1 is SNHLY and CDR2 is FYNNEI. V lost 10 bases and J lost 1, with 7 bases in between.

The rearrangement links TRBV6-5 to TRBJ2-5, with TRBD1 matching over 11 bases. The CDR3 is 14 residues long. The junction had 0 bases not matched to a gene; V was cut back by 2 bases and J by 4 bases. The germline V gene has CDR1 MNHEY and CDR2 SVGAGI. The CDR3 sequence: CASSYGTGGETQYF. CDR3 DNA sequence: TGTGCCAGCAGTTACGGGACAGGGGGAGAGACCCAGTACTTC.

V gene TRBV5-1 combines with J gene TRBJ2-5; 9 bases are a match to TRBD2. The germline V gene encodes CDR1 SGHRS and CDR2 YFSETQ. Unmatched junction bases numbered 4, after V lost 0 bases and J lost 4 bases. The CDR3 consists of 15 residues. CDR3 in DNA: TGCGCCAGCAGCTTGGCTAGCGGGATAGGAGAGACCCAGTACTTC. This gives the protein CASSLASGIGETQYF.

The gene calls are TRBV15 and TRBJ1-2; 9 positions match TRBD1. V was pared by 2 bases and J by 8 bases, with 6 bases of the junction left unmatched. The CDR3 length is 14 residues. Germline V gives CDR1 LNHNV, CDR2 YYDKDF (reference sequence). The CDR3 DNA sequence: TGTGCCACCAGCAGATTTCGGACAGGGGAGGGCTACACCTTC. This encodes CATSRFRTGEGYTF.

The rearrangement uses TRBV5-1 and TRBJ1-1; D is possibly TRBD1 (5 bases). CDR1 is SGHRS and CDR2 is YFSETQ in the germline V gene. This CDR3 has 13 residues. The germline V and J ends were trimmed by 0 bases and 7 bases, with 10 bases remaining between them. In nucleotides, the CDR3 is TGCGCCAGCAGCTTGGTAGGGGTGGGTGAAGCTTTCTTT. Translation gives CASSLVGVGEAFF. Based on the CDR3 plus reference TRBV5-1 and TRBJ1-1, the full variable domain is KAGVTQTPRYLIKTRGQQVTLSCSPISGHRSVSWYQQTPGQGLQFLFEYFSETQRNKGNFPGRFSGRQFSNSRSEMNVSTLELGDSALYLCASSLVGVGEAFFGQGTRLTVV.

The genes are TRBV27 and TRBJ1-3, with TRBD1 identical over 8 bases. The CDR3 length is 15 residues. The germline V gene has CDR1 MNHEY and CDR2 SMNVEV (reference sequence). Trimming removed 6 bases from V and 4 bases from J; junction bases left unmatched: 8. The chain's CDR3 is CASRNTQGGGNTIYF. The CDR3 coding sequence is TGTGCCAGCAGAAACACACAGGGGGGGGGAAACACCATATATTTT.

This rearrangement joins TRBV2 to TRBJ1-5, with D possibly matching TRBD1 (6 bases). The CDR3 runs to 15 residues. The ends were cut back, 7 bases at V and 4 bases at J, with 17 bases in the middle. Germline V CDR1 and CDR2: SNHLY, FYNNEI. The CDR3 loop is CASTYFDRLNQPQHF. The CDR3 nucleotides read TGTGCCAGCACTTACTTCGACAGGCTGAATCAGCCCCAGCATTTT.

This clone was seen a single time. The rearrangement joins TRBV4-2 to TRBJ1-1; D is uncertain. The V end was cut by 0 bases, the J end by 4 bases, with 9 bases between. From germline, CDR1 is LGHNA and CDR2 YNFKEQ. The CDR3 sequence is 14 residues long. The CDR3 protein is CASSQDYRGTEAFF. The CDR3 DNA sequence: TGTGCCAGCAGCCAAGATTACCGGGGCACTGAAGCTTTCTTT.

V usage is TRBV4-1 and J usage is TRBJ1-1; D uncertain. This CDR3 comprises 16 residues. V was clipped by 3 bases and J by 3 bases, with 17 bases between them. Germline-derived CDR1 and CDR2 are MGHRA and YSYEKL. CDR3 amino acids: CASSHATETRDTEAFF. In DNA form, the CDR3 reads TGCGCCAGCAGCCATGCTACCGAGACTAGGGACACTGAAGCTTTCTTT.

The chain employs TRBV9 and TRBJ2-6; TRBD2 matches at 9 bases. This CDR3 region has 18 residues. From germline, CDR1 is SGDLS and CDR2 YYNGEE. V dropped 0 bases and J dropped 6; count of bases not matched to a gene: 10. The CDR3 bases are TGTGCCAGCAGCGTAGAGCCAGCGGGGGGTAGTGTGGCCAACGTCCTGACTTTC. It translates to CASSVEPAGGSVANVLTF.

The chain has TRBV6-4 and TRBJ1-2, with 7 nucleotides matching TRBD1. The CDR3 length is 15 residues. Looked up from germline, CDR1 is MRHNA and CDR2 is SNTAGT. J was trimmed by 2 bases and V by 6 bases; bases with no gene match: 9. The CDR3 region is CASRGTGTENYGYTF. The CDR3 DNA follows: TGTGCCAGCAGGGGCACCGGGACAGAGAACTATGGCTACACCTTC.

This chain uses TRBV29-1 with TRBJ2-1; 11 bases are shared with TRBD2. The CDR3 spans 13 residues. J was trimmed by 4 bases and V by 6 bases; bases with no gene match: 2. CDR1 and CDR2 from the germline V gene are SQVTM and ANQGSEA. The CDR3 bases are TGCAGCGTGACTAGCGGGGAGTACAATGAGCAGTTCTTC. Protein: CSVTSGEYNEQFF.

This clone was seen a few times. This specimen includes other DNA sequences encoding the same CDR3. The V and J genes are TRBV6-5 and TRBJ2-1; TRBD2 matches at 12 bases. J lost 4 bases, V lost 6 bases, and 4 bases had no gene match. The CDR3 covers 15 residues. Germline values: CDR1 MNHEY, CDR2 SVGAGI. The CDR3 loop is CASSVTSGGYNEQFF. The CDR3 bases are TGTGCCAGCAGCGTAACTAGCGGGGGGTACAATGAGCAGTTCTTC.

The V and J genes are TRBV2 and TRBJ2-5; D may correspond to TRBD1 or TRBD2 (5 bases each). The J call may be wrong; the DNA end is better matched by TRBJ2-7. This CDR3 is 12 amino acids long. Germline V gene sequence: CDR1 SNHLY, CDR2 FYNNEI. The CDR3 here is CATYGGSYEQYF. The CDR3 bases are TGTGCCACCTATGGGGGCTCCTACGAGCAGTACTTC.

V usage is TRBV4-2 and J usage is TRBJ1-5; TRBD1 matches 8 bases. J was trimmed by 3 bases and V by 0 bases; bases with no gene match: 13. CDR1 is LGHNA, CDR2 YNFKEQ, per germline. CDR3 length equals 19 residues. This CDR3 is CASSQEGLRTGTINQPQHF. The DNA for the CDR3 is TGTGCCAGCAGCCAAGAAGGTCTGCGGACAGGGACTATCAATCAGCCCCAGCATTTT.

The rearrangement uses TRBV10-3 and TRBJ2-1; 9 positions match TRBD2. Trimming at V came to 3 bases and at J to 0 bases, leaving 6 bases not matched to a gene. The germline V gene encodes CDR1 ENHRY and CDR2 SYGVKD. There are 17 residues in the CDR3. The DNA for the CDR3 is TGTGCCATCAGTGAAAGGGGCGGGGGGGTCTCCTACAATGAGCAGTTCTTC. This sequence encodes CAISERGGGVSYNEQFF.

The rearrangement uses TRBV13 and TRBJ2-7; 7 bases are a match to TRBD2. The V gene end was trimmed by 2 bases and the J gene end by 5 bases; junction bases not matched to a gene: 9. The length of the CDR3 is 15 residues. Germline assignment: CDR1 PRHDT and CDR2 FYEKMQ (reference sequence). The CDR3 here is CASSLWSGGRDEQYF. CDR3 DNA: TGTGCCAGCAGCTTATGGTCGGGGGGACGGGACGAGCAGTACTTC.